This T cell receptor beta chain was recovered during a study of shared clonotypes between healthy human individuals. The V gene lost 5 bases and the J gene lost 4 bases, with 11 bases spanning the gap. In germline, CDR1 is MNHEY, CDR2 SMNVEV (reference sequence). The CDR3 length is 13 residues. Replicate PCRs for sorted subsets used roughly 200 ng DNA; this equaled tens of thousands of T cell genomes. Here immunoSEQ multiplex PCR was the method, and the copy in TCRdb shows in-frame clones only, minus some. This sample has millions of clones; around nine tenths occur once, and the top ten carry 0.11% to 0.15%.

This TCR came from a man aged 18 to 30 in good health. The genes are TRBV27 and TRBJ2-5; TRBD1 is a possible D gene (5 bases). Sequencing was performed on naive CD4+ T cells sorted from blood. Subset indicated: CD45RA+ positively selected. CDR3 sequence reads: CASSPSGLETQYF. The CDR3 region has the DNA TGTGCCAGCAGTCCCTCAGGGTTAGAGACCCAGTACTTC.